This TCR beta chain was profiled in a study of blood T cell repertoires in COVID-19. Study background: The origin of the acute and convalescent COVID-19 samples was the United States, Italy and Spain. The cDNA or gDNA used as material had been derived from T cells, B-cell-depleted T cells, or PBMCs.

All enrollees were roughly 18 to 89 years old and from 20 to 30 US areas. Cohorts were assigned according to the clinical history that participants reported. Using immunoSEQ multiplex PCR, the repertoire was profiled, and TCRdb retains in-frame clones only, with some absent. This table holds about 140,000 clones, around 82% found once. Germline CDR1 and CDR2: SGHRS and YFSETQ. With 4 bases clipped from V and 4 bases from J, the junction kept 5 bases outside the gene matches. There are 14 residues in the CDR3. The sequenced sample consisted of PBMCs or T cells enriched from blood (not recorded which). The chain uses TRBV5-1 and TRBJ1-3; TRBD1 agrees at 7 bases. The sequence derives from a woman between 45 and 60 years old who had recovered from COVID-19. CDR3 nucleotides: TGCGCCAGCAGCCCGGGACAGACGGGAAACACCATATATTTT. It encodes CASSPGQTGNTIYF.